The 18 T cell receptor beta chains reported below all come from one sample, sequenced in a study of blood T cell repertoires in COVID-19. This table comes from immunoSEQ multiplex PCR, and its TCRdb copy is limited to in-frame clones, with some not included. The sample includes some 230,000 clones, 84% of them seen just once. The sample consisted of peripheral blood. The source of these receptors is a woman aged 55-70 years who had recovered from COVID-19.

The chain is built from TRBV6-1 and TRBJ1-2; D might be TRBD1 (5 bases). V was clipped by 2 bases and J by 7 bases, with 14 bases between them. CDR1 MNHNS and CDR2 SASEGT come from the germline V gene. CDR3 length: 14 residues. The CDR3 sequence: CASSELTDPSGYTF. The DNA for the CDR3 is TGTGCCAGCAGTGAACTGACAGACCCCTCTGGCTACACCTTC.

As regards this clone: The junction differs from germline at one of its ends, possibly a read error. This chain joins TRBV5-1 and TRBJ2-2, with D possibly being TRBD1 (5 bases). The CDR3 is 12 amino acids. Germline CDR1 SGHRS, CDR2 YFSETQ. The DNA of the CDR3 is TGCGCCAGCAGCCTGGACACCCGGGAGCTGTTTTTT. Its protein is CASSLDTRELFF.

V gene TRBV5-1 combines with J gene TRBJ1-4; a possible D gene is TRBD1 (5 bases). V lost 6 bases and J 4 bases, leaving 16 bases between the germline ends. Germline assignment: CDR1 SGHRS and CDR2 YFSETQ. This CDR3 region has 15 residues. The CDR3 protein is CASTPGLSINEKLFF. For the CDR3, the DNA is TGCGCCAGCACCCCGGGACTGTCAATTAATGAAAAACTGTTTTTT.

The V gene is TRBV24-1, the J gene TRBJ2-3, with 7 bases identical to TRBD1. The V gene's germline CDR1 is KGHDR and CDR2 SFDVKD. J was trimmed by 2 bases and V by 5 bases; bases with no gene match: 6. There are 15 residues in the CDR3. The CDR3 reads CATSADRASTDTQYF. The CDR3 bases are TGTGCCACCAGTGCTGACAGGGCCTCCACAGATACGCAGTATTTT.

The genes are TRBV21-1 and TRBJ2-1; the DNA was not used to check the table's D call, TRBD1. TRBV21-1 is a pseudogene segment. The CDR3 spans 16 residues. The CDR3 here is CASSSPGQGMNNEQFF. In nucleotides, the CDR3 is TGTGCCAGCAGCTCGCCGGGACAGGGTATGAACAATGAGCAGTTCTTC.

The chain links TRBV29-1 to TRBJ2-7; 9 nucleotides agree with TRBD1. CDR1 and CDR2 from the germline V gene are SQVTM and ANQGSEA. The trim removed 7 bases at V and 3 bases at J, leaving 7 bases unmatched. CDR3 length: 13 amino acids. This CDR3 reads CSAGQGTFYEQYF. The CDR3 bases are TGCAGCGCCGGACAGGGGACCTTCTACGAGCAGTACTTC.

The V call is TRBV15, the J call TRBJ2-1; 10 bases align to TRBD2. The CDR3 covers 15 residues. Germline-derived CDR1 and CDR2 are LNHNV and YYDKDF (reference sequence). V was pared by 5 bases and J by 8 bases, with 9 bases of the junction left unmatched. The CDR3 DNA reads TGTGCCACCAGCGAGGTAGCGGGGGGTGGGGATGAGCAGTTCTTC. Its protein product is CATSEVAGGGDEQFF. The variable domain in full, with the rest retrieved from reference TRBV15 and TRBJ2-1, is DAMVIQNPRYQVTQFGKPVTLSCSQTLNHNVMYWYQQKSSQAPKLLFHYYDKDFNNEADTPDNFQSRRPNTSFCFLDIRSPGLGDTAMYLCATSEVAGGGDEQFFGPGTRLTVL.

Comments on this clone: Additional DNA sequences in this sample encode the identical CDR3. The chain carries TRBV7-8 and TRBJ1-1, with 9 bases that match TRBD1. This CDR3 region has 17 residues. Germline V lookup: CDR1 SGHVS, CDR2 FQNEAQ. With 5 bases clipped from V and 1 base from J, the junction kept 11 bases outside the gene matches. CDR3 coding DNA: TGTGCCAGCAGCCGAGTCCCGGGACAGGGTTGGAACACTGAAGCTTTCTTT. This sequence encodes CASSRVPGQGWNTEAFF.

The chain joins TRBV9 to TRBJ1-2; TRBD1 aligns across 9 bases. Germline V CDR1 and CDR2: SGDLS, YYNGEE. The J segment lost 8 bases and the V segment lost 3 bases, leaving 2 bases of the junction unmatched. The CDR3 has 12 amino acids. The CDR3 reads CASSGTGEGYTF. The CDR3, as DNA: TGTGCCAGCAGCGGGACAGGGGAAGGCTACACCTTC.

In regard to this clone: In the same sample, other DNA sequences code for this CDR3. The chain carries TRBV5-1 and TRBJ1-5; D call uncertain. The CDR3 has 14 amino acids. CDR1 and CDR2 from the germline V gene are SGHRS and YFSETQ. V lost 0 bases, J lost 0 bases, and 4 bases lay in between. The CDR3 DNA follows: TGCGCCAGCAGCTTGGACGGTAGCAATCAGCCCCAGCATTTT. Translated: CASSLDGSNQPQHF.

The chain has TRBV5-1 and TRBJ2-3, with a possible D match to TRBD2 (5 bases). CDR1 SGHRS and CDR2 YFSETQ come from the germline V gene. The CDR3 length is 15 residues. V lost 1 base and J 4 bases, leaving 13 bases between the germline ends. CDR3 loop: CASSLSGRRADTQYF. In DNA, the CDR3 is TGCGCCAGCAGCTTGAGTGGGAGACGGGCAGATACGCAGTATTTT.

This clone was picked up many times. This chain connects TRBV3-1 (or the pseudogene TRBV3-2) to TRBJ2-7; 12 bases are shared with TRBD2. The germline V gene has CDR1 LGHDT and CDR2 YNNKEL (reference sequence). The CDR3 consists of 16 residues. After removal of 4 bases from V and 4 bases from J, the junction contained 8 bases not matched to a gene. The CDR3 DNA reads TGTGCCAGCAGCCTAACTAGCGGGGGGATACTTTACGAGCAGTACTTC. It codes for CASSLTSGGILYEQYF.

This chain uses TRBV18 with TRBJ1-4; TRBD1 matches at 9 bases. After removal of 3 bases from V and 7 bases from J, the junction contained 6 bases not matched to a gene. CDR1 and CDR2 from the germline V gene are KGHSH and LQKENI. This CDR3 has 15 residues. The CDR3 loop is CASSPTSGQGEKLFF. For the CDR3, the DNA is TGTGCCAGCTCACCGACCTCGGGACAGGGTGAAAAACTGTTTTTT.

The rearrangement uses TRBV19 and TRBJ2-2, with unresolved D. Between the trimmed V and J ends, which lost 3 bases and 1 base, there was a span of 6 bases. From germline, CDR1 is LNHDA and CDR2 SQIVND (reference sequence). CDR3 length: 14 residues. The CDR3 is CASSIDWNTGELFF. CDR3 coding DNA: TGTGCCAGTAGTATTGACTGGAACACCGGGGAGCTGTTTTTT.

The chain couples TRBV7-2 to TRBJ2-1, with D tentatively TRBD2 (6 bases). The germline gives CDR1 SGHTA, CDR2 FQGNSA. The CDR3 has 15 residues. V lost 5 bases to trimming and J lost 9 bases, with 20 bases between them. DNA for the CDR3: TGTGCCAGCAGCCACCGGGACTTACCTTTTGGTGAGCAGTTCTTC. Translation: CASSHRDLPFGEQFF. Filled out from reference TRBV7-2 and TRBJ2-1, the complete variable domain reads GAGVSQSPSNKVTEKGKDVELRCDPISGHTALYWYRQSLGQGLEFLIYFQGNSAPDKSGLPSDRFSAERTGGSVSTLTIQRTQQEDSAVYLCASSHRDLPFGEQFFGPGTRLTVL.

The chain's CDR3 is CAISDQPSGGALTGELFF. Written as DNA, the CDR3 is TGTGCCATCAGTGACCAACCGAGCGGGGGGGCGTTAACCGGGGAGCTGTTTTTT. The chain joins TRBV10-3 to TRBJ2-2; 10 bases agree with TRBD2. CDR1 and CDR2 (germline): ENHRY, SYGVKD. With 3 bases clipped from V and 5 bases from J, the junction kept 12 bases outside the gene matches. CDR3 length: 18 amino acids.

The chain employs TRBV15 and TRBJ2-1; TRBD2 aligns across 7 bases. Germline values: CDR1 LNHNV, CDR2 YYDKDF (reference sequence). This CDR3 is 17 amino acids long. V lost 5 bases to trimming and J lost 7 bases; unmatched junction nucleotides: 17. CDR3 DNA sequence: TGTGCCACCAGCGCCCTAAGTGGGGGGGTTCTCTGGAATGAGCAGTTCTTC. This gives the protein CATSALSGGVLWNEQFF.

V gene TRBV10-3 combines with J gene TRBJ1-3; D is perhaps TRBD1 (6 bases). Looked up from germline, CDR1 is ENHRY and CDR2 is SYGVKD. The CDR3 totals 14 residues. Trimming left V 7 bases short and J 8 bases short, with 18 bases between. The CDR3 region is CAITEGGLVDTIYF. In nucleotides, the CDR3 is TGTGCCATCACCGAGGGGGGGCTTGTGGACACCATATATTTT.